A single sample is the source of the 5 T cell receptor beta chains below, sequenced in a study of CD8+CD57+ T cells in acquired aplastic anemia. Using genomic DNA as the template, TCR beta VDJ and CDR3 profiling was carried out. TCRdb re-called the reads through MiXCR, storing one row per CDR3 protein. The repertoire consists of around 400,000 distinct CDR3 sequences, with 60% to 80% occurring once and the leading ten covering less than 4%. The sequenced sample was sorted CD4+, CD8+, or CD8+CD57+ T cells (not recorded which) from PBMCs. These receptors were taken from a human donor in good health, serving as a control.

The J gene is TRBJ2-3, the V gene TRBV7-2, with no clear D. Per the germline V gene, CDR1 is SGHTA and CDR2 is FQGNSA. The CDR3 is made up of 12 amino acids. V was pared by 8 bases and J by 6 bases, with 12 bases between. DNA for the CDR3: TGTGCCAGCGCCTTCAATGGCGATACGCAGTATTTT. Amino acid sequence: CASAFNGDTQYF. Full variable domain (remainder filled in from reference TRBV7-2 and TRBJ2-3): GAGVSQSPSNKVTEKGKDVELRCDPISGHTALYWYRQSLGQGLEFLIYFQGNSAPDKSGLPSDRFSAERTGGSVSTLTIQRTQQEDSAVYLCASAFNGDTQYFGPGTRLTVL.

The CDR3 spells CASSGLLRDRAYGYTF. Here the CDR3 DNA reads TGTGCCAGCAGCGGACTGCTCCGGGACAGGGCCTATGGCTACACCTTC. The chain has TRBV2 and TRBJ1-2; 9 bases agree with TRBD1. The J segment lost 4 bases and the V segment lost 6 bases, leaving 12 bases of the junction unmatched. In germline, CDR1 is SNHLY, CDR2 FYNNEI. CDR3 length: 16 amino acids.

V usage is TRBV5-1 and J usage is TRBJ2-3; no definite D call. CDR1 SGHRS and CDR2 YFSETQ come from the germline V gene. V was cut by 5 bases and J by 8 bases, with 18 bases left in between. This CDR3 is 14 amino acids long. CDR3 sequence (DNA): TGCGCCAGCAGGCCGAGAGGTAGAGCCGGTACGCAGTATTTT. This codes for CASRPRGRAGTQYF.

This clonotype showed up many times. The chain combines TRBV7-2 with TRBJ2-3; 12 bases align to TRBD2. The CDR3 consists of 18 residues. V was clipped by 2 bases and J by 0 bases; unmatched bases: 6. Germline V lookup: CDR1 SGHTA, CDR2 FQGNSA. The CDR3 region has the DNA TGTGCCAGCAGCTTATTTCTAGCGGGGGGGCTTAGCACAGATACGCAGTATTTT. Its protein is CASSLFLAGGLSTDTQYF.

On this clonotype itself: A junction boundary mismatches the germline segment, possibly from a read error. The chain joins TRBV7-4 to TRBJ1-2, with D unclear. CDR3 length: 13 residues. CDR1 and CDR2 from the germline V gene are SGHVT and SQSDAQ. The CDR3, as DNA: TGTGCCAGCAGCCTGAGAGAGGGAGATTTCTACGAGTTC. Translated: CASSLREGDFYEF.